A single sample is the source of the 8 T cell receptor beta chains below, sequenced in a study of identical twins. One entry per CDR3 protein results from TCRdb running MiXCR on the 5' RACE reads. This table has hundreds of thousands of distinct CDR3 sequences, about 7% appearing once. Separately, the same data were catalogued under a study of yellow fever vaccine responses in identical twins.

Sequencing input: memory (CD45RO+) T cells sorted from blood. The receptors originated from a woman between 18 and 29 years old in good health.

This clonotype was recorded at least ten times. The rearrangement links TRBV11-2 to TRBJ2-3; 8 bases line up with TRBD2. The junction had 3 bases not matched to a gene; V was cut back by 2 bases and J by 5 bases. The germline CDR1 and CDR2 sequences are SGHAT and FQNNGV. The CDR3 is 14 residues long. The CDR3 is CASSLSSGRDTQYF. The CDR3 DNA follows: TGTGCCAGCAGCTTATCGAGCGGGAGAGATACGCAGTATTTT.

The J gene is TRBJ2-3, the V gene TRBV5-1, with 7 bases identical to TRBD2. The CDR3 has 14 amino acids. The V segment lost 4 bases and the J segment 2 bases; nucleotides outside the gene matches: 4. CDR1 and CDR2 from the germline V gene are SGHRS and YFSETQ. The DNA of the CDR3 is TGCGCCAGCAGCCAGGGAGGGCTCACAGATACGCAGTATTTT. Translated, it gives CASSQGGLTDTQYF.

The gene calls are TRBV6-1 and TRBJ1-4, with 9 bases fitting TRBD1. Germline CDR1 is MNHNS and CDR2 is SASEGT. V lost 5 bases to trimming and J lost 5 bases; unmatched junction nucleotides: 3. The length of the CDR3 is 14 residues. The CDR3 loop reads CASSQDRGNEKLFF. Written as DNA, the CDR3 is TGTGCCAGCAGTCAAGACAGGGGGAATGAAAAACTGTTTTTT.

This clonotype occurred many times. V and J are TRBV3-1 and TRBJ2-5; no clear D gene. Trimming left V 2 bases short and J 5 bases short, with 9 bases between. The CDR3 has 13 residues. Germline values: CDR1 LGHDT, CDR2 YNNKEL (reference sequence). The CDR3 here is CASSQSGSETQYF. CDR3 DNA sequence: TGTGCCAGCAGCCAATCCGGGTCGGAGACCCAGTACTTC.

This clonotype was detected only a few times. The chain uses TRBV3-1 and TRBJ2-3; D may be TRBD2 (5 bases). Germline CDR1 and CDR2: LGHDT and YNNKEL (reference sequence). This CDR3 has 14 residues. V lost 6 bases and J 3 bases, leaving 13 bases between the germline ends. CDR3 sequence: CASSQTIVTDTQYF. In DNA, the CDR3 is TGTGCCAGCAGTCAGACTATCGTTACAGATACGCAGTATTTT.

This clonotype has more than one count but fewer than ten. The rearrangement uses TRBV20-1 and TRBJ2-3, with D maybe TRBD2 (6 bases). The CDR3 sequence is 13 residues long. Germline loops: CDR1 DFQATT, CDR2 SNEGSKA (reference sequence). Trimming left V 6 bases short and J 1 base short, with 11 bases between. CDR3 sequence: CSAGGTRTDTQYF. The CDR3 DNA follows: TGCAGTGCCGGTGGGACTCGCACAGATACGCAGTATTTT.

The chain carries TRBV6-1 and TRBJ2-5, with D perhaps assigned TRBD1 or TRBD2 (5 bases each). The germline gives CDR1 MNHNS, CDR2 SASEGT. The CDR3 is 13 amino acids. V lost 6 bases and J lost 5, with 13 bases in between. CDR3 nucleotides: TGTGCCAGCAGGAGGGCCTCAGGGGAGACCCAGTACTTC. It encodes CASRRASGETQYF.

This clonotype has a handful of counts. The V call is TRBV10-3, the J call TRBJ2-1; TRBD2 agrees at 11 bases. The J segment lost 5 bases and the V segment lost 6 bases, leaving 6 bases of the junction unmatched. Germline loops: CDR1 ENHRY, CDR2 SYGVKD. The length of the CDR3 is 15 residues. The CDR3 reads CAIRGSGGVDNEQFF. CDR3 DNA sequence: TGTGCCATCAGGGGTAGCGGGGGGGTTGACAATGAGCAGTTCTTC.